What follows are 31 T cell receptor beta chains derived from one specimen sequenced in a study of T-cell reconstitution after alpha-beta-depleted transplantation in children. TCRbeta library preparation incorporated unique molecular identifiers. TCRdb passed the PCR reads through MiXCR, listing each CDR3 protein once. Counted here are 6,000 or so distinct CDR3 sequences, approximately 15% occurring once; the ten biggest clones make up nearly 6%. The sequencing here drew on PBMCs, taken before TCRalphabeta/CD19-depleted stem cell transplant. The receptors derive from a boy between 10 and 17 years old with acute lymphoblastic leukemia, due to receive a stem cell transplant.

Of note for this clonotype: The junction does not match germline at one end; this may be a read error. The chain joins TRBV28 to TRBJ2-5; D is unclear. This CDR3 contains 10 residues. CDR1 and CDR2 (germline): MDHEN, SYDVKM. Here the CDR3 reads CASMGGTQYF. As DNA, the CDR3 is TGTGCTAGCATGGGCGGGACCCAGTACTTC.

Sample share makes this clonotype medium-sized (0.01 to 0.1%). The chain recombines TRBV14 with TRBJ1-2; D remains ambiguous. V dropped 4 bases and J dropped 1 base, with 10 bases sitting between them. CDR1 is SGHDN, CDR2 FVKESK, per germline. The CDR3 runs to 14 residues. The CDR3 reads CASSPQTFNYGYTF. CDR3 nucleotides: TGTGCCAGCAGCCCTCAGACATTTAACTATGGCTACACCTTC.

This clonotype is termed medium-sized. The chain employs TRBV20-1 and TRBJ2-2; TRBD1 might be the D (6 bases). The V end lost 0 bases, the J end lost 5 bases, and 19 bases lay between the germline ends. In germline, CDR1 is DFQATT, CDR2 SNEGSKA (reference sequence). The CDR3 spans 17 residues. The CDR3 protein is CSARDPEWGDRTGELFF. The CDR3 bases are TGCAGTGCTAGAGATCCGGAGTGGGGAGACAGGACCGGGGAGCTGTTTTTT.

By share, this clonotype ranks as medium-sized. The V call is TRBV18, the J call TRBJ2-7; 7 bases map to TRBD2. After removal of 2 bases from V and 2 bases from J, the junction contained 9 bases not matched to a gene. The CDR3 is 16 residues long. Germline loops: CDR1 KGHSH, CDR2 LQKENI. The CDR3 DNA follows: TGTGCCAGCTCACCATCGGGGGGACCCCGAGCCTACGAGCAGTACTTC. Residues: CASSPSGGPRAYEQYF.

In this sample, this clonotype turned up many times. The chain couples TRBV13 to TRBJ2-1, with 9 bases fitting TRBD1. Germline CDR1 and CDR2: PRHDT and FYEKMQ (reference sequence). The V segment lost 5 bases and the J segment 9 bases; nucleotides outside the gene matches: 17. The CDR3 covers 17 residues. In DNA form, the CDR3 reads TGTGCCAGCAGCCCTAGTGGGGAGGGACAGGGAGTCCTTGAGCAGTTCTTC. Translating it yields CASSPSGEGQGVLEQFF. The full variable domain, its missing parts supplied by reference TRBV13 and TRBJ2-1, is AAGVIQSPRHLIKEKRETATLKCYPIPRHDTVYWYQQGPGQDPQFLISFYEKMQSDKGSIPDRFSAQQFSDYHSELNMSSLELGDSALYFCASSPSGEGQGVLEQFFGPGTRLTVL.

This clonotype is classed as medium-sized. The chain has TRBV20-1 and TRBJ2-7; either TRBD1 or TRBD2 may supply D (5 bases each). CDR1 DFQATT and CDR2 SNEGSKA come from the germline V gene (reference sequence). The CDR3 is 14 amino acids. Trimming stripped 6 bases from V and 4 bases from J, with 19 bases between. The CDR3 loop reads CSADPGRGFYEQYF. CDR3 nucleotides: TGCAGTGCCGATCCGGGACGGGGATTTTACGAGCAGTACTTC.

This chain links TRBV28 with TRBJ2-1; possibly TRBD1 for D (6 bases). V was pared by 5 bases and J by 10 bases, with 27 bases between. The CDR3 covers 17 residues. Germline CDR1 reads MDHEN; CDR2 reads SYDVKM. The CDR3 sequence is CASSPLIGTPSSNEQFF. The CDR3 coding sequence is TGTGCCAGCAGTCCCCTTATAGGGACACCCTCCTCCAACGAGCAGTTCTTC.

This clonotype is classed as medium-sized. V usage is TRBV5-1 and J usage is TRBJ1-2, with unresolved D. The germline gives CDR1 SGHRS, CDR2 YFSETQ. This CDR3 contains 14 residues. Trimming took off 0 bases at V and 8 bases at J, with 14 bases between the two ends. CDR3 DNA sequence: TGCGCCAGCAGCTTGGTGCCAGCTACGAGAGGCTACACCTTC. Translated, it gives CASSLVPATRGYTF.

The V gene is TRBV3-1, the J gene TRBJ2-3, with TRBD2 matching 9 bases. The V gene end was trimmed by 2 bases and the J gene end by 2 bases; junction bases not matched to a gene: 5. In germline, CDR1 is LGHDT, CDR2 YNNKEL (reference sequence). The CDR3 spans 16 residues. CDR3 protein: CASSQSAGGVTDTQYF. The CDR3 DNA reads TGTGCCAGCAGCCAAAGTGCGGGGGGGGTCACAGATACGCAGTATTTT.

By sample fraction, this clonotype is medium-sized (0.01 to 0.1%). The CDR3 DNA sequence: TGTGCCAGCAGTTTGGCGGGGGATCAGCCCCAGCATTTT. As protein: CASSLAGDQPQHF. The V gene is TRBV12-3 or TRBV12-4, the J gene TRBJ1-5, with D perhaps TRBD1 (5 bases). V gave up 3 bases and J gave up 5 bases, with 8 bases separating them. The CDR3 totals 13 residues.

This chain joins TRBV6-5 and TRBJ2-1, with 11 bases matching TRBD1. Germline V lookup: CDR1 MNHEY, CDR2 SVGAGI. This CDR3 is built from 16 residues. V was pared by 1 base and J by 7 bases, with 6 bases of the junction left unmatched. CDR3 sequence: CASSYYGTGGGNEQFF. CDR3 DNA sequence: TGTGCCAGCAGTTACTACGGGACAGGGGGTGGAAATGAGCAGTTCTTC.

Within the sample, this clonotype is medium-sized. This chain joins TRBV27 and TRBJ2-1; D not certain. Germline CDR1 is MNHEY and CDR2 is SMNVEV (reference sequence). With 0 bases removed from V and 5 bases from J, the gap between germline ends came to 8 bases. The CDR3 sequence is 14 residues long. The CDR3, as DNA: TGTGCCAGCAGTTTATCCAGGACCCACAATGAGCAGTTCTTC. Protein: CASSLSRTHNEQFF.

This clonotype is medium-sized in the sample. The gene calls are TRBV7-2 and TRBJ2-1; 8 bases fit TRBD2. V gave up 7 bases and J gave up 2 bases; unmatched junction bases: 7. Germline V gene lookup returns CDR1 SGHTA and CDR2 FQGNSA. The CDR3 runs 15 residues. The DNA of the CDR3 is TGTGCCAGCACTCCTTCGGGGGGGGCCTACAATGAGCAGTTCTTC. Translated, it gives CASTPSGGAYNEQFF.

By share, this clonotype ranks as medium-sized. This chain uses TRBV10-3 with TRBJ1-5; D uncertain. Germline CDR1 ENHRY, CDR2 SYGVKD. Trimming cost V 3 bases and J 0 bases, with 6 bases left between them. This CDR3 contains 14 residues. CDR3 amino acids: CAISDGYSNQPQHF. In DNA, the CDR3 is TGTGCCATCAGTGATGGCTATAGCAATCAGCCCCAGCATTTT.

As to this clonotype: Lacking the conserved final phenylalanine or tryptophan, this CDR3 likely reflects a read error. This chain joins TRBV10-2 and TRBJ2-2, with 13 bases that match TRBD2. There are 17 residues in the CDR3. CDR1 is WSHSY and CDR2 is SAAADI in the germline V gene. The CDR3 protein is CASGGLAGDSGTRELFI. The CDR3 bases are TGCGCCAGCGGTGGACTAGCGGGAGATTCGGGCACCAGGGAGCTGTTTATT.

This clonotype is medium-sized within its sample. V usage is TRBV12-3 or TRBV12-4 and J usage is TRBJ2-1, with TRBD2 matching 9 bases. Trimming at V came to 7 bases and at J to 6 bases, leaving 10 bases not matched to a gene. The CDR3 has 15 residues. DNA for the CDR3: TGTGCCAGCACCCTGCGACTAGCGGCCACCAATGAGCAGTTCTTC. The encoded protein is CASTLRLAATNEQFF.

This clonotype was seen ten or more times. The chain links TRBV4-3 to TRBJ2-7, with D uncertain. V gave up 1 base and J gave up 2 bases, with 9 bases separating them. The CDR3 is 14 residues long. The germline gives CDR1 LGHNA, CDR2 YSLEER. As DNA, the CDR3 is TGCGCCAGCAGCCAAGGTATCAGCACCTACGAGCAGTACTTC. Translation gives CASSQGISTYEQYF.

With respect to this clonotype: The CDR3 end shows no conserved phenylalanine or tryptophan, and so a read error is likely. V usage is TRBV11-2 and J usage is TRBJ2-3, with D perhaps matching TRBD2 (5 bases). The CDR3 sequence is 13 residues long. The V end lost 7 bases, the J end lost 5 bases, and 13 bases lay between the germline ends. The germline CDR1 and CDR2 sequences are SGHAT and FQNNGV. CDR3 DNA sequence: TGTGCCAGCATCACTAGTTTTGGAGATACGCAGTATTAT. This translates into CASITSFGDTQYY.

This clonotype is labeled medium-sized. The chain recombines TRBV7-6 with TRBJ2-2; 8 bases align to TRBD2. This CDR3 region has 15 residues. The germline CDR1 and CDR2 sequences are SGHVS and FNYEAQ. With V trimmed by 4 bases and J by 3 bases, 4 bases remained unmatched. For the CDR3, the DNA is TGTGCCAGCAGCTCGGGACTAGTAGACACCGGGGAGCTGTTTTTT. This encodes CASSSGLVDTGELFF.

This chain connects TRBV5-1 to TRBJ2-2; TRBD2 matches 9 bases. V shed 3 bases and J 2 bases; nucleotides not matched to a gene: 5. The germline CDR1 and CDR2 sequences are SGHRS and YFSETQ. The CDR3 runs 16 residues. For the CDR3, the DNA is TGCGCCAGCAGCTCCTTACTAGCGGGCAACACCGGGGAGCTGTTTTTT. Translating gives CASSSLLAGNTGELFF.

The CDR3 loop reads CASSRQGTVTEAFF. CDR3 coding DNA: TGTGCCAGCAGCCGCCAGGGGACGGTCACTGAAGCTTTCTTT. The chain couples TRBV14 to TRBJ1-1; D perhaps matches TRBD1 (6 bases). The V end lost 4 bases, the J end lost 4 bases, and 13 bases lay between the germline ends. Germline V gives CDR1 SGHDN, CDR2 FVKESK. This CDR3 is 14 amino acids long.

This clonotype is judged large. The chain is built from TRBV27 and TRBJ2-1, with 9 bases identical to TRBD2. CDR1 is MNHEY and CDR2 is SMNVEV in the germline V gene (reference sequence). This CDR3 spans 14 amino acids. V trimming: 5 bases; J trimming: 9 bases; junction bases outside the gene matches: 8. In DNA form, the CDR3 reads TGTGCCAGCAGTCCGCAGACTAGCGGAGGTGAGCAGTTCTTC. As protein: CASSPQTSGGEQFF.

This clonotype is deemed medium-sized. J is TRBJ2-1 and V is TRBV4-3; 7 bases map to TRBD2. After removal of 0 bases from V and 7 bases from J, the junction contained 6 bases not matched to a gene. This CDR3 has 15 amino acids. CDR1 is LGHNA and CDR2 is YSLEER in the germline V gene. The CDR3 spells CASSQERGLPNEQFF. In nucleotides, the CDR3 is TGCGCCAGCAGCCAAGAAAGGGGACTACCGAATGAGCAGTTCTTC.

Concerning this clonotype itself: The junction departs from germline at one end; a sequencing error may be responsible. This chain links TRBV24-1 with TRBJ2-5, with TRBD1 as a possible D gene (6 bases). CDR1 and CDR2 from the germline V gene are KGHDR and SFDVKD. The CDR3 totals 16 residues. The CDR3 DNA reads TGTGCCTCCAGTGATTTGCGGGCGGAGCAGGGGGAGACCCAGTACTTC. Translation: CASSDLRAEQGETQYF.

This clonotype is labeled as medium-sized. V gene TRBV7-9 combines with J gene TRBJ1-1; possibly TRBD1 for D (5 bases). This CDR3 is built from 15 residues. The V end lost 2 bases, the J end lost 2 bases, and 12 bases lay between the germline ends. Germline V lookup: CDR1 SEHNR, CDR2 FQNEAQ (reference sequence). The CDR3 loop is CASSLSGTRNTEAFF. The CDR3 coding sequence is TGTGCCAGCAGCTTATCTGGGACGAGAAACACTGAAGCTTTCTTT.

This clonotype is classed as medium-sized (0.01 to 0.1%). The chain is built from TRBV12-3 or TRBV12-4 and TRBJ2-3; D not certain. Trimming shortened V by 4 bases and J by 7 bases, and 6 bases separated the two germline ends. This CDR3 comprises 11 residues. CDR3 sequence (DNA): TGTGCCAGCAGTTCTAGTAATACGCAGTATTTT. This sequence encodes CASSSSNTQYF.

By its share, this clonotype is medium-sized. The chain has TRBV29-1 and TRBJ1-5; 7 bases are a match to TRBD1. Germline V gene data show CDR1 as SQVTM and CDR2 as ANQGSEA. The CDR3 has 13 residues. Losses at the gene ends were 6 bases for V and 2 bases for J; bases not matched to a gene: 4. Here the CDR3 DNA reads TGCAGCGTCAAACAGGGGCGCAATCAGCCCCAGCATTTT. The encoded protein is CSVKQGRNQPQHF.

This clonotype is termed medium-sized. This chain joins TRBV7-2 and TRBJ2-1; 11 positions match TRBD2. CDR3 size: 15 residues. J gave up 9 bases and V 5 bases, and 9 bases lay outside the gene matches. Looked up from germline, CDR1 is SGHTA and CDR2 is FQGNSA. The CDR3 here is CASSPIAGGPGEQFF. Here the CDR3 DNA reads TGTGCCAGCAGCCCAATAGCGGGAGGGCCCGGTGAGCAGTTCTTC. The variable domain in full, completed from reference TRBV7-2 and TRBJ2-1, reads GAGVSQSPSNKVTEKGKDVELRCDPISGHTALYWYRQSLGQGLEFLIYFQGNSAPDKSGLPSDRFSAERTGGSVSTLTIQRTQQEDSAVYLCASSPIAGGPGEQFFGPGTRLTVL.

This clonotype is medium-sized in the sample. The V gene is TRBV4-1, the J gene TRBJ1-2, with no clear D. The V and J ends lost 0 bases and 8 bases respectively, with 22 bases between them. The germline V gene has CDR1 MGHRA and CDR2 YSYEKL. The CDR3 runs to 17 residues. CDR3 amino acids: CASSQESRARGLEGYTF. CDR3 bases: TGCGCCAGCAGCCAAGAATCCCGAGCGAGAGGGCTTGAGGGCTACACCTTC.

This clonotype has at least ten counts. CDR3 DNA sequence: TGTGCCAGCAGCGAATCTCCGGGGCCTGGGAACACTGAAGCTTTCTTT. Translation gives CASSESPGPGNTEAFF. The gene calls are TRBV7-2 and TRBJ1-1, with D possibly TRBD1 on 5 matching bases. Trimming took off 5 bases at V and 1 base at J, with 17 bases between the two ends. Germline CDR1 SGHTA, CDR2 FQGNSA. The CDR3 runs 16 residues.

The sample holds many counts of this clonotype. This sequence joins TRBV11-2 and TRBJ2-5, with a possible D match to TRBD2 (6 bases). Germline-derived CDR1 and CDR2 are SGHAT and FQNNGV. Trimming removed 4 bases at V and 1 base at J, with 13 bases between. The CDR3 loop spans 15 amino acids. CDR3 nucleotides: TGTGCCAGCAGCTCAGTCGGGGGAGTCCAAGAGACCCAGTACTTC. The encoded protein is CASSSVGGVQETQYF. Supplemented by reference TRBV11-2 and TRBJ2-5, the full variable domain reads EAGVAQSPRYKIIEKRQSVAFWCNPISGHATLYWYQQILGQGPKLLIQFQNNGVVDDSQLPKDRFSAERLKGVDSTLKIQPAKLEDSAVYLCASSSVGGVQETQYFGPGTRLLVL.